This TCR beta chain was obtained from a study of T cell responses to AZD1222 COVID-19 vaccine. Whole-study results and caveats: Vaccine-associated CD4 TCRs ranged over spike, dominating at 160-218 and 743-854. It was only a handful of AZD1222 recipients who were seropositive at baseline. White British people made up most donors, females outnumbered males, and clonal diversity was possibly underestimated.

The repertoire was sequenced with immunoSEQ multiplex PCR; TCRdb's copy has only in-frame clones and lacks some. The data contain over 100,000 clones, around 94% of them singletons. Regarding this clone: Its antigen is still unknown.

V shed 10 bases and J 5 bases; nucleotides not matched to a gene: 11. The CDR3 covers 15 residues. Germline V gene sequence: CDR1 LNHDA, CDR2 SQIVND (reference sequence). The rearrangement joins TRBV19 to TRBJ2-5; 12 positions agree with TRBD1. The material sequenced was peripheral blood, taken on day 0 of AZD1222 vaccination. The clonotype comes from an adult in good health. DNA of the CDR3: TGTGCCAATCCCCGGGGGACAGGGGGCCAGGAGACCCAGTACTTC. Residues: CANPRGTGGQETQYF.